One and the same sample provided the 6 T cell receptor beta chains below, sequenced in a study of blood T cell repertoires in COVID-19. Only in-frame clones appear in the TCRdb table, and some are missing; sequencing was by immunoSEQ multiplex PCR. The sample carries around 220,000 clones, around 86% recorded once. Sequenced material: peripheral blood. The receptor set was obtained from a human donor in a cohort sampled during active COVID-19.

The chain has TRBV7-8 and TRBJ2-1; tentatively, D is TRBD1 (6 bases). V was shortened by 3 bases and J by 8 bases, with 17 bases between the two germline ends. Looked up from germline, CDR1 is SGHVS and CDR2 is FQNEAQ. CDR3 size: 15 residues. CDR3 region: CASSLGQGPPHEQFF. For the CDR3, the DNA is TGTGCCAGCAGCTTGGGGCAGGGGCCCCCCCATGAGCAGTTCTTC.

The chain joins TRBV19 to TRBJ2-5, with no clear D. The CDR3 spans 13 residues. The germline gives CDR1 LNHDA, CDR2 SQIVND (reference sequence). The ends were cut back, 3 bases at V and 2 bases at J, with 7 bases in the middle. The CDR3 sequence: CASSIDWQETQYF. DNA of the CDR3: TGTGCCAGTAGTATCGACTGGCAAGAGACCCAGTACTTC.

The rearrangement uses TRBV27 and TRBJ2-1; D is perhaps TRBD2 (6 bases). Deletions cut 7 bases from V and 0 bases from J, with 16 bases between. Germline-derived CDR1 and CDR2 are MNHEY and SMNVEV (reference sequence). The CDR3 is 16 residues long. The CDR3 nucleotides are TGTGCCAGCACTTCAGCGGGTGGGAGCTCCTACAATGAGCAGTTCTTC. It is translated as CASTSAGGSSYNEQFF.

The V and J genes are TRBV9 and TRBJ2-1, with D possibly matching TRBD2 (5 bases). CDR1 and CDR2 (germline): SGDLS, YYNGEE. CDR3 size: 15 residues. V lost 4 bases and J 6 bases, leaving 17 bases between the germline ends. The CDR3 sequence is CASSLSGPSGNEQFF. The CDR3 DNA sequence: TGTGCCAGCAGCCTAAGCGGCCCCTCGGGCAATGAGCAGTTCTTC.

The chain has TRBV2 and TRBJ1-1; 7 positions agree with TRBD1. CDR1 is SNHLY and CDR2 is FYNNEI in the germline V gene. This CDR3 has 14 residues. J was trimmed by 1 base and V by 6 bases; bases with no gene match: 5. CDR3 protein: CASRQTGANTEAFF. The DNA for the CDR3 is TGTGCCAGCAGACAAACAGGGGCGAACACTGAAGCTTTCTTT.

The chain employs TRBV11-2 and TRBJ2-7; weak D call: TRBD2 (6 bases). Germline assignment: CDR1 SGHAT and CDR2 FQNNGV. The CDR3 is 16 amino acids. The V and J ends lost 11 bases and 0 bases respectively, with 23 bases between them. CDR3 amino acids: CAGSRGPVPNSYEQYF. CDR3 nucleotide sequence: TGTGCCGGCTCGCGGGGTCCGGTGCCCAACTCCTACGAGCAGTACTTC.